This TCR beta chain was identified in a study of T cell responses to AZD1222 COVID-19 vaccine. Study-wide points: Baseline testing showed seropositivity in only a handful of AZD1222 recipients. Unmutated variant regions are reportedly targeted by nearly half of spike-specific TCRs. After two AZD1222 doses, spike-specific TCR breadth and depth rose versus day 0.

The protocol was immunoSEQ multiplex PCR, while the TCRdb copy is restricted to in-frame clones and leaves out a portion. Of approximately 79,000 clones in the sample, about 83% are singletons; the top ten hold 1.3%. The CDR3 consists of 15 residues. The germline CDR1 and CDR2 sequences are SGHAT and FQNNGV. Trimming removed 2 bases at V and 0 bases at J, with 7 bases between. Regarding this clone: The antigen remains unidentified.

The TCR originated in an adult who received the AZD1222 COVID-19 vaccine. The V gene is TRBV11-2, the J gene TRBJ1-4, with D tentatively TRBD1 (5 bases). The material sequenced was peripheral blood, taken 28 days after the second AZD1222 dose. The CDR3 loop reads CASSLKGSTNEKLFF. The CDR3 DNA is TGTGCCAGCAGCTTAAAGGGGTCAACTAATGAAAAACTGTTTTTT.